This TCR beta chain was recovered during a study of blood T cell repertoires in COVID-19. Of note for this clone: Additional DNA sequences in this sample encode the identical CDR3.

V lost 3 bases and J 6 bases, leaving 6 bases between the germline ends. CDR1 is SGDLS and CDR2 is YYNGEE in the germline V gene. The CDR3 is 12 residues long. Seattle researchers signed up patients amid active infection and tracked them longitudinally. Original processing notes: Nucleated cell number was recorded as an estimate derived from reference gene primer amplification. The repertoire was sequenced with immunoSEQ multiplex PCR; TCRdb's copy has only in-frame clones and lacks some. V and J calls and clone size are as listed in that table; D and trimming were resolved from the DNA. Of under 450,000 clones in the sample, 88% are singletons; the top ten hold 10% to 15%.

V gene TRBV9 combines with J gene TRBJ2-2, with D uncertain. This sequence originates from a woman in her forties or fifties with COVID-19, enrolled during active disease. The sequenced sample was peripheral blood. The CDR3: CASSGLAGELFF. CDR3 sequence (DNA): TGTGCCAGCAGCGGTCTCGCCGGGGAGCTGTTTTTT.